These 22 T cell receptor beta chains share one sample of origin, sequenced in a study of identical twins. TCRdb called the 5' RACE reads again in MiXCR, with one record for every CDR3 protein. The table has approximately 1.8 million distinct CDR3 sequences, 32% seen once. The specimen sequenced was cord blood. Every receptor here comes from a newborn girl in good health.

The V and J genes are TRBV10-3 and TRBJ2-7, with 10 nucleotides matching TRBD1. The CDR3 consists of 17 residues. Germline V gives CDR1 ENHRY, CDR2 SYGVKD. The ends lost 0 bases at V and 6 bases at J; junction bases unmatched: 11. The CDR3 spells CAISESTGQGTYSEQYF. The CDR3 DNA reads TGTGCCATCAGTGAGTCGACGGGACAGGGGACATACTCCGAGCAGTACTTC.

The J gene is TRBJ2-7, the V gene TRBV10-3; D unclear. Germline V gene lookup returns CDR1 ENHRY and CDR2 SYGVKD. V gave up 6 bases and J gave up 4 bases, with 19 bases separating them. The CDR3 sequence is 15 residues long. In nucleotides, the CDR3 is TGTGCCATCAGCGACACTCGGGCTTTAAGGTACGAGCAGTACTTC. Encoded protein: CAISDTRALRYEQYF.

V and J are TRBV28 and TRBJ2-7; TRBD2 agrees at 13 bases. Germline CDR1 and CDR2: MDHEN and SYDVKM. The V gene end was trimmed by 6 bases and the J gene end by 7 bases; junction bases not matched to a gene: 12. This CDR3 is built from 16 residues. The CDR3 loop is CASRVGTSGNYNEQYF. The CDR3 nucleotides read TGTGCCAGCAGGGTTGGGACTAGCGGGAATTACAATGAGCAGTACTTC. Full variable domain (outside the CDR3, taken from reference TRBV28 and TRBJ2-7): DVKVTQSSRYLVKRTGEKVFLECVQDMDHENMFWYRQDPGLGLRLIYFSYDVKMKEKGDIPEGYSVSREKKERFSLILESASTNQTSMYLCASRVGTSGNYNEQYFGPGTRLTVT.

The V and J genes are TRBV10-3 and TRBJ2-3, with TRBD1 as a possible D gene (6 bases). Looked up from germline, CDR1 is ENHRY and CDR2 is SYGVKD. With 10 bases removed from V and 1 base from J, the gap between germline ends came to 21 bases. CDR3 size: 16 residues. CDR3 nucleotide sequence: TGTGCCAGCGCGAATAGTTTACAGGGAGGCACAGATACGCAGTATTTT. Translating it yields CASANSLQGGTDTQYF.

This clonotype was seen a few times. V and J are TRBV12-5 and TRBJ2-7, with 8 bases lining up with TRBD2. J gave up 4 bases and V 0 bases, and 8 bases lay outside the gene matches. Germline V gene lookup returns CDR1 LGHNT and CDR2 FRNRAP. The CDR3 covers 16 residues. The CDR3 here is CASGLVLVAGPYEQYF. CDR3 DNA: TGTGCTAGTGGTTTGGTACTGGTAGCGGGACCTTACGAGCAGTACTTC. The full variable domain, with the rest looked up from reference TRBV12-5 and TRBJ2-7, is DARVTQTPRHKVTEMGQEVTMRCQPILGHNTVFWYRQTMMQGLELLAYFRNRAPLDDSGMPKDRFSAEMPDATLATLKIQPSEPRDSAVYFCASGLVLVAGPYEQYFGPGTRLTVT.

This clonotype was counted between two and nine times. DNA for the CDR3: TGTGCCAGCGGGGCCGGGACTACCTACAATGAGCAGTTCTTC. Its protein is CASGAGTTYNEQFF. The chain uses TRBV6-1 and TRBJ2-1, with 7 bases that match TRBD2. The V segment lost 8 bases and the J segment 2 bases; nucleotides outside the gene matches: 6. Germline V gene lookup returns CDR1 MNHNS and CDR2 SASEGT. This CDR3 region has 14 residues.

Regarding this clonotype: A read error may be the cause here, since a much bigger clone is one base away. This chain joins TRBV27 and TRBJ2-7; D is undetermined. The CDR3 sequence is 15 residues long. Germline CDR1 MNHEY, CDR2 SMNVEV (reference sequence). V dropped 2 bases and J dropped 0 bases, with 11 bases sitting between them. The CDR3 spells CASSLSYQPSYEQYF. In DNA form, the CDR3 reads TGTGCCAGCAGTTTAAGTTACCAGCCCTCCTACGAGCAGTACTTC.

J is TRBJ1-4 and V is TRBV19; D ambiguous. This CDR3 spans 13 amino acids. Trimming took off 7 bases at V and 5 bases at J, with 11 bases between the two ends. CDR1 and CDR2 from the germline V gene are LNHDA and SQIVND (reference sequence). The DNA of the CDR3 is TGTGCCAGTAATAGCCAGCAGAATGAAAAACTGTTTTTT. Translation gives CASNSQQNEKLFF.

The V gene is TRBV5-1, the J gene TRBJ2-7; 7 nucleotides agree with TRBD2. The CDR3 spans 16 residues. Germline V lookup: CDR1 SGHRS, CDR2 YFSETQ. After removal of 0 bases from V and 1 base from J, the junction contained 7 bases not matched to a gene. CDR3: CASSLAGGRRSYEQYF. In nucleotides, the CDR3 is TGCGCCAGCAGCTTGGCTGGCGGGAGAAGGTCCTACGAGCAGTACTTC.

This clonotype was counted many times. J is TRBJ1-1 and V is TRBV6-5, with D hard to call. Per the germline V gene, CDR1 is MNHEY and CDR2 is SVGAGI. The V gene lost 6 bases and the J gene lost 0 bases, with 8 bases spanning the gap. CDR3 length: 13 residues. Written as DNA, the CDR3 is TGTGCCAGCAGGGGTGGTTTGAACACTGAAGCTTTCTTT. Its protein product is CASRGGLNTEAFF.

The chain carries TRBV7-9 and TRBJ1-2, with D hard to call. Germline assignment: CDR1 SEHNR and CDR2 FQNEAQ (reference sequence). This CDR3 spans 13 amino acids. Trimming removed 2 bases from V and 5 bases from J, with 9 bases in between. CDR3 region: CASSLPIGYGYTF. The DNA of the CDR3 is TGTGCCAGCAGCTTACCGATTGGGTATGGCTACACCTTC.

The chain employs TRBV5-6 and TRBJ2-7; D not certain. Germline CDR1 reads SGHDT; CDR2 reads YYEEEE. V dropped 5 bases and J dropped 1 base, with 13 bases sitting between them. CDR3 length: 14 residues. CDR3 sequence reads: CASSTGGPSYEQYF. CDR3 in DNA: TGTGCCAGCAGTACCGGTGGACCGTCCTACGAGCAGTACTTC.

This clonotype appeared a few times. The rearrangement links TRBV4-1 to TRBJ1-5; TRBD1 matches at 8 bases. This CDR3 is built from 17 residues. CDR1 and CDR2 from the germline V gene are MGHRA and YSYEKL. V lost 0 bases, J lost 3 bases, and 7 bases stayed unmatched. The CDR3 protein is CASSQDPQGAINQPQHF. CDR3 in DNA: TGCGCCAGCAGCCAAGACCCCCAGGGGGCTATCAATCAGCCCCAGCATTTT.

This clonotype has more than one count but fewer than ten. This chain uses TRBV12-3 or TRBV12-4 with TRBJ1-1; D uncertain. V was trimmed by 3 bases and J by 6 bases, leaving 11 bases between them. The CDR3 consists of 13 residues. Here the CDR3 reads CASSFGVWAEAFF. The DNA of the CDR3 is TGTGCCAGCAGTTTCGGGGTTTGGGCTGAAGCTTTCTTT.

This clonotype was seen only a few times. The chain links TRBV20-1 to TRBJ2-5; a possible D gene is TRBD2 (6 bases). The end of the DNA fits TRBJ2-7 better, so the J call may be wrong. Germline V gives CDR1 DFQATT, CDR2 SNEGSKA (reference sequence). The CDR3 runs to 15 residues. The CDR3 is CSARGFGGSAYEQYF. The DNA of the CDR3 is TGCAGTGCTAGAGGTTTTGGAGGGAGCGCCTACGAGCAGTACTTC.

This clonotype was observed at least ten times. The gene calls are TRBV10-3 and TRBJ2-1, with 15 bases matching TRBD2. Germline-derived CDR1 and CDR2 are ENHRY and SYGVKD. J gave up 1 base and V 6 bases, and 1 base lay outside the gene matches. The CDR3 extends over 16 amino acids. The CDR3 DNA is TGTGCCATCAGAGGGACTAGCGGGAGGTCCTACAATGAGCAGTTCTTC. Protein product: CAIRGTSGRSYNEQFF.

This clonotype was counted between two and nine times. The CDR3 nucleotides read TGCAGTGCTAGAAGGGACAGAAAAGAAAAACTGTTTTTT. Amino acid sequence: CSARRDRKEKLFF. The chain has TRBV20-1 and TRBJ1-4; 7 bases are a match to TRBD1. Germline CDR1 reads DFQATT; CDR2 reads SNEGSKA (reference sequence). Trimming removed 2 bases from V and 8 bases from J; junction bases left unmatched: 5. The CDR3 contains 13 residues.

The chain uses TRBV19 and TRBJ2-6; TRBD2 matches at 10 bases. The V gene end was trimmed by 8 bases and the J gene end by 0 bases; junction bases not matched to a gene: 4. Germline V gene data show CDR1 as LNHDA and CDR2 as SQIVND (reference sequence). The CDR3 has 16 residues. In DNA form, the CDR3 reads TGTGCCAGTCTTGGACTAGCGGTCTCTGGGGCCAACGTCCTGACTTTC. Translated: CASLGLAVSGANVLTF.

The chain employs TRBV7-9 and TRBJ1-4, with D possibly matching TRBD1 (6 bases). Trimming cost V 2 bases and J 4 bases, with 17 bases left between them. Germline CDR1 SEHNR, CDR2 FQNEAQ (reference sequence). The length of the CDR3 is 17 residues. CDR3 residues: CASSLSRTAPYNEKLFF. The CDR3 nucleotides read TGTGCCAGCAGCTTATCGAGGACAGCCCCGTATAATGAAAAACTGTTTTTT.

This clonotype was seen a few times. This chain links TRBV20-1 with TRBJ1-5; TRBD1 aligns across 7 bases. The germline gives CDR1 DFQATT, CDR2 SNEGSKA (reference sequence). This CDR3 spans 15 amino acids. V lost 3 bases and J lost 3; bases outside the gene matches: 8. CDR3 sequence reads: CSASRQGGTNQPQHF. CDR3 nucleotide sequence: TGCAGTGCTAGCCGTCAGGGGGGAACCAATCAGCCCCAGCATTTT.

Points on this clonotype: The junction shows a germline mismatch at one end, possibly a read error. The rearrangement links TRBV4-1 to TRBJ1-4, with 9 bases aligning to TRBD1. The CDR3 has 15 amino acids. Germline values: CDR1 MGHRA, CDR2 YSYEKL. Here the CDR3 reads CASSPPGQGIEELFF. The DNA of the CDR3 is TGCGCCAGCAGCCCTCCGGGACAGGGCATTGAAGAACTGTTTTTT.

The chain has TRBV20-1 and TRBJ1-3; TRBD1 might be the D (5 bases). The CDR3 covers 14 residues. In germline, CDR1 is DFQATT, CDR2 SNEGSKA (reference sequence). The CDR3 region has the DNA TGCAGCGCTGCCCTGCCGGGGGTCGGAAACACCATATATTTT. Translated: CSAALPGVGNTIYF.